This TCR beta chain was captured by sequencing in a study of T-cell reconstitution after alpha-beta-depleted transplantation in children. The CDR3 totals 16 residues. Germline CDR1 SGHRS, CDR2 YFSETQ. V was pared by 0 bases and J by 1 base, with 11 bases between. Unique molecular identifiers were incorporated when the TCRbeta library was constructed. TCRdb fed the PCR reads into MiXCR, producing one record per CDR3 protein. The repertoire holds fewer than 750,000 distinct CDR3 sequences, with under 30% as singletons. Sequenced here: PBMCs, mostly from graft donor cells, sampled 360 days after TCRalphabeta/CD19-depleted stem cell transplant. This chain uses TRBV5-1 with TRBJ2-1; a weak D match, TRBD1 (6 bases). The sequence was collected from a boy under two years old who had a stem cell transplant for acute myeloid leukemia, so the T cells may come from the graft donor. The CDR3 DNA reads as TGCGCCAGCAGCTTGGTTGGGGGCGCTTCCTACAATGAGCAGTTCTTC. As protein: CASSLVGGASYNEQFF.